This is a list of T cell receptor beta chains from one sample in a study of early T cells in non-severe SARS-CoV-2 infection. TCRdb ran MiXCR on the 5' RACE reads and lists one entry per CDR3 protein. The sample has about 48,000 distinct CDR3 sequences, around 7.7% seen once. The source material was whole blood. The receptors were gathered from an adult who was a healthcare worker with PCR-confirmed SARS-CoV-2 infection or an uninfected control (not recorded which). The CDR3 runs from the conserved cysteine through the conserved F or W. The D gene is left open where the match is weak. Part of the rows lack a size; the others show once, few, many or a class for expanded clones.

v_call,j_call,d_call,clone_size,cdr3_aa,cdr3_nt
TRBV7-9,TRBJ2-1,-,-,CASSPPGSSYNEQFF,TGTGCCAGCAGCCCCCCAGGGAGCTCCTACAATGAGCAGTTCTTC
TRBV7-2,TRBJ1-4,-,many,CASSLASGSYSEKLFF,TGTGCCAGCAGCTTAGCGTCGGGGTCTTACAGTGAAAAACTGTTTTTT
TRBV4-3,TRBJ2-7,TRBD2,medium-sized,CASSQDIAGGLLSYEQYF,TGCGCCAGCAGCCAAGATATAGCGGGGGGGTTACTTTCCTACGAGCAGTACTTC
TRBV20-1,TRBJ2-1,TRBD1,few,CSARDPGQGQFF,TGCAGTGCTAGAGATCCGGGACAGGGGCAGTTCTTC
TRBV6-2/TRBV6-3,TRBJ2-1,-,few,CASSTGAGSNEQFF,TGTGCCAGCAGTACCGGGGCCGGCAGCAATGAGCAGTTCTTC
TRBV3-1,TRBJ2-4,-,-,CASSQDAKNIQYF,TGTGCCAGCAGCCAAGACGCCAAAAACATTCAGTACTTC
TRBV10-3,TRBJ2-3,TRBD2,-,CAIRETSGGTLRTDTQYF,TGTGCCATCAGGGAGACTAGCGGGGGAACCCTACGCACAGATACGCAGTATTTT
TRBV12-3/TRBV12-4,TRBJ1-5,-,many,CASSLGYNQPQHF,TGTGCCAGTTCTTTGGGGTACAATCAGCCCCAGCATTTT
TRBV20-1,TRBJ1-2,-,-,CSARVVHAYGYTF,TGCAGTGCTAGAGTGGTACACGCCTATGGCTACACCTTC
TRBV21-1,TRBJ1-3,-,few,CASSPFRYSSGNTIYF,TGTGCCAGCAGCCCCTTCCGCTACAGCTCTGGAAACACCATATATTTT
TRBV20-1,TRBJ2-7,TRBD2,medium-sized,CSARTSGVNEQYF,TGCAGTGCAAGGACTAGCGGGGTAAACGAGCAGTACTTC
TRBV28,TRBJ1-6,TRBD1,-,CASSAYDRDNSPLHF,TGTGCCAGCAGTGCCTACGACAGGGATAATTCACCCCTCCACTTT
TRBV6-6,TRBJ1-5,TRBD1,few,CASSRETGVTLNQPQHF,TGTGCCAGCAGCAGAGAGACAGGGGTGACCTTGAATCAGCCCCAGCATTTT
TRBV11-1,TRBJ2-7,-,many,CASSATSFYEQYF,TGTGCCAGCAGCGCTACTAGTTTCTACGAGCAGTACTTC
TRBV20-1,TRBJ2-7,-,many,CSARDSVRNEQYF,TGCAGTGCACGGGACTCCGTACGGAACGAGCAGTACTTC
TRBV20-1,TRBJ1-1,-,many,CSAITGGFTEAFF,TGCAGTGCAATCACAGGAGGGTTCACTGAAGCTTTCTTT
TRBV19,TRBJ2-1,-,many,CASSIDLEAGMVFF,TGTGCCAGTAGTATAGATCTCGAGGCGGGGATGGTGTTCTTC
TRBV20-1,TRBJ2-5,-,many,CSARVPGVETQYF,TGCAGTGCTAGAGTTCCAGGGGTCGAGACCCAGTACTTC
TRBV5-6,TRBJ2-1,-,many,CASSLKVYNEQFF,TGTGCCAGCAGCTTGAAGGTATACAATGAGCAGTTCTTC
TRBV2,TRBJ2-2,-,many,CASSRIERTGELFF,TGTGCCAGCAGTAGGATAGAGAGGACCGGGGAGCTGTTTTTT
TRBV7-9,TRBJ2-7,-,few,CASSLDRKHSYEQYF,TGTGCCAGCAGCTTAGATCGGAAGCACTCCTACGAGCAGTACTTC
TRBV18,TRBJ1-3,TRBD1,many,CASSRTGASGNTIYF,TGTGCCAGCTCTAGGACAGGGGCCTCTGGAAACACCATATATTTT
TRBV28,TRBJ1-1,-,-,CASSQRGHIKGTEAFF,TGTGCCAGCAGTCAACGAGGCCATATAAAGGGAACTGAAGCTTTCTTT
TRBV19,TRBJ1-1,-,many,CASTTTGWGTEAFF,TGTGCCAGTACCACAACAGGGTGGGGAACTGAAGCTTTCTTT
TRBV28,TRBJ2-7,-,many,CASSVTGTEYGQYF,TGTGCCAGCAGTGTAACCGGGACGGAGTACGGGCAGTACTTC
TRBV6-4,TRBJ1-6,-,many,CASSGTGSNNSPLHF,TGTGCCAGCAGTGGGACCGGGTCAAATAATTCACCCCTCCACTTT
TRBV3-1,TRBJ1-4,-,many,CASSLRGQGEKLFF,TGTGCCAGCAGCCTCAGGGGCCAGGGGGAAAAACTGTTTTTT
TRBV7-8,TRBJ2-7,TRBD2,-,CASSLATSSSYEQYF,TGTGCCAGCAGCTTAGCGACTAGCTCTTCCTACGAGCAGTACTTC
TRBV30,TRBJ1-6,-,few,CAWSKQGNSPLHF,TGTGCCTGGAGTAAGCAGGGAAATTCACCCCTCCACTTT
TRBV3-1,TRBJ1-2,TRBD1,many,CASSPWDRGENYGYTF,TGTGCCAGCAGCCCCTGGGACAGGGGAGAAAACTATGGCTACACCTTC
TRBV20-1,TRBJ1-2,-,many,CSPIDVRGAYGYTF,TGCAGCCCCATAGACGTACGGGGGGCATATGGCTACACCTTC
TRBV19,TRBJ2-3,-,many,CASSFGGRTDTQYF,TGTGCCAGTAGTTTCGGGGGTCGCACAGATACGCAGTATTTT
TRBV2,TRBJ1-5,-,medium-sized,CASSDPSRDGNQPQHF,TGTGCCAGCAGTGATCCGAGCCGGGACGGGAATCAGCCCCAGCATTTT
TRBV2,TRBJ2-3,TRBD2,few,CASRPPLAGGQDTQYF,TGTGCCAGCAGGCCCCCGTTAGCGGGGGGGCAAGATACGCAGTATTTT
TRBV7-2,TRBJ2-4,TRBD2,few,CASSSGLALAKNIQYF,TGTGCCAGCAGCTCGGGACTAGCATTAGCCAAAAACATTCAGTACTTC
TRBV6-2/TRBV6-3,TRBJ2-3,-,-,CASSYGGSTDTQYF,TGTGCCAGCAGTTACGGGGGGAGCACAGATACGCAGTATTTT
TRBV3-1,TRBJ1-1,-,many,CASSHQQANTEAFF,TGTGCCAGCAGCCATCAACAGGCGAACACTGAAGCTTTCTTT
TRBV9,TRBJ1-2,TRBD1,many,CASSGRDRGRFGYTF,TGTGCCAGCAGCGGAAGGGACAGGGGGCGGTTTGGCTACACCTTC
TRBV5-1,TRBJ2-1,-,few,CASSLNGGGNEQFF,TGCGCCAGCAGCTTGAACGGGGGTGGTAATGAGCAGTTCTTC
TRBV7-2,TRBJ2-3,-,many,CASSFFFTDTQYF,TGTGCCAGCAGCTTTTTTTTCACAGATACGCAGTATTTT
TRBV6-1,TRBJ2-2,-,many,CASNLGPNTGELFF,TGTGCCAGCAACCTGGGGCCTAACACCGGGGAGCTGTTTTTT
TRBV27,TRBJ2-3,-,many,CASSERSDTQYF,TGTGCCAGCAGTGAGAGGTCAGATACGCAGTATTTT
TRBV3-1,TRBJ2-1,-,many,CASSPATYYNEQFF,TGTGCCAGCAGCCCCGCGACTTACTACAATGAGCAGTTCTTC
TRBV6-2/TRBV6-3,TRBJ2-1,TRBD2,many,CASTQGTSSYNEQFF,TGTGCCAGCACTCAAGGGACTAGCTCCTACAATGAGCAGTTCTTC
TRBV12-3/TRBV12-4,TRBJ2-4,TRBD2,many,CASSSGEGNIQYF,TGTGCCAGCAGTTCCGGGGAGGGAAACATTCAGTACTTC
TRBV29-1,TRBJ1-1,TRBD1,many,CSAQRTGGGTEAFF,TGCAGCGCCCAAAGGACAGGTGGGGGAACTGAAGCTTTCTTT